A single sample is the source of the 27 T cell receptor beta chains below, sequenced in a study of response to subunit inactivated influenza vaccine. Each CDR3 protein gets one entry after TCRdb re-called the RT-PCR reads with MiXCR. The sample includes 550,000 to 600,000 distinct CDR3 sequences, 12% of them seen just once. The source material was PBMCs from blood, sampled on the day of vaccination. The receptors here all came from a man aged 45-65 years who received an inactivated influenza vaccine.

This clonotype showed up just a few times. CDR3 sequence reads: CSVRGGRNTGELFF. Here the CDR3 DNA reads TGCAGCGTTCGGGGCGGGAGGAACACCGGGGAGCTGTTTTTT. The chain combines TRBV29-1 with TRBJ2-2, with 7 bases identical to TRBD2. Per germline, CDR1 SQVTM and CDR2 ANQGSEA. The junction had 4 bases not matched to a gene; V was cut back by 5 bases and J by 1 base. There are 14 residues in the CDR3.

This clonotype appeared a few times. J is TRBJ2-7 and V is TRBV20-1, with a possible D match to TRBD1 (6 bases). V was cut by 6 bases and J by 8 bases, with 17 bases left in between. Germline CDR1 and CDR2: DFQATT and SNEGSKA (reference sequence). The CDR3 contains 12 residues. CDR3: CSASVGQRQQYF. The CDR3 DNA follows: TGCAGTGCCTCGGTCGGACAGAGACAGCAGTACTTC.

The chain carries TRBV4-1 and TRBJ2-4; a weak D match, TRBD1 (5 bases). The CDR3 spans 12 residues. Germline V gives CDR1 MGHRA, CDR2 YSYEKL. The V and J ends lost 5 bases and 8 bases respectively, with 10 bases between them. For the CDR3, the DNA is TGCGCCAGCAGCGTGCAAGGGGACATTCAGTACTTC. Translating it yields CASSVQGDIQYF.

This chain connects TRBV2 to TRBJ2-4; D is undetermined. The CDR3 sequence is 14 residues long. In germline, CDR1 is SNHLY, CDR2 FYNNEI. V lost 5 bases and J lost 0, with 8 bases in between. The DNA for the CDR3 is TGTGCCAGCAGTTACAAGCTAGCCAAAAACATTCAGTACTTC. Protein sequence: CASSYKLAKNIQYF.

The table lists this clonotype with a few counts. V gene TRBV5-6 combines with J gene TRBJ1-1; maybe TRBD1 (5 bases). CDR1 and CDR2 (germline): SGHDT, YYEEEE. Trimming pared 7 bases from V and 7 bases from J, leaving 11 bases between. This CDR3 is built from 11 residues. For the CDR3, the DNA is TGTGCCAGCGGAGACAGCTTTGAAGCTTTCTTT. Translating gives CASGDSFEAFF.

The sample holds many counts of this clonotype. The chain uses TRBV28 and TRBJ2-7; 10 bases line up with TRBD2. The J segment lost 3 bases and the V segment lost 6 bases, leaving 8 bases of the junction unmatched. The CDR3 runs 15 residues. CDR1 is MDHEN and CDR2 is SYDVKM in the germline V gene. The CDR3 region is CASSPELAGVYEQYF. The CDR3 DNA reads TGTGCCAGCAGCCCCGAGCTAGCGGGAGTCTACGAGCAGTACTTC.

V usage is TRBV7-9 and J usage is TRBJ2-7; TRBD2 aligns across 11 bases. Unmatched junction bases numbered 4, after V lost 5 bases and J lost 4 bases. The CDR3 consists of 14 residues. Germline values: CDR1 SEHNR, CDR2 FQNEAQ (reference sequence). For the CDR3, the DNA is TGTGCCAGCAGCGTACTAGCGGGAGAGTACGAGCAGTACTTC. This codes for CASSVLAGEYEQYF.

This clonotype turned up a few times. The rearrangement uses TRBV5-1 and TRBJ2-4; TRBD1 aligns across 9 bases. CDR3 size: 15 residues. The ends lost 4 bases at V and 8 bases at J; junction bases unmatched: 10. Per germline, CDR1 SGHRS and CDR2 YFSETQ. The CDR3 DNA is TGCGCCAGCAGCATAGGGACAGGGAGAGGGGACATTCAGTACTTC. Encoded protein: CASSIGTGRGDIQYF.

This clonotype was seen a few times. The rearrangement links TRBV4-2 to TRBJ2-5; maybe TRBD2 (6 bases). Trimming left V 3 bases short and J 1 base short, with 12 bases between. Germline V lookup: CDR1 LGHNA, CDR2 YNFKEQ. The CDR3 is 15 residues long. The CDR3 bases are TGTGCCAGCAGCCAGGAGGGCCCGACCCAAGAGACCCAGTACTTC. This codes for CASSQEGPTQETQYF.

In its sample, this clonotype was seen a few times. As DNA, the CDR3 is TGTGCCAGCATTCCTAGCGGGGGGACTTTCCAAGAGACCCAGTACTTC. It specifies CASIPSGGTFQETQYF. This chain joins TRBV6-2 or TRBV6-3 and TRBJ2-5; 11 bases map to TRBD2. Per germline, CDR1 MNHEY and CDR2 SVGEGT. The V and J ends lost 7 bases and 1 base, in that order; junction bases with no gene match: 8. CDR3 length equals 16 residues.

V gene TRBV28 combines with J gene TRBJ1-5; D might be TRBD1 (5 bases). The CDR3 has 16 amino acids. Germline V gene lookup returns CDR1 MDHEN and CDR2 SYDVKM. V was clipped by 5 bases and J by 2 bases, with 16 bases between them. This CDR3 is CASSTPRAKGNQPQHF. The CDR3 bases are TGTGCCAGCAGTACCCCCAGGGCCAAGGGCAATCAGCCCCAGCATTTT.

The chain carries TRBV9 and TRBJ2-5, with 8 bases that match TRBD2. The germline gives CDR1 SGDLS, CDR2 YYNGEE. The CDR3 is 14 residues long. Trimming took 0 bases from V and 5 from J; bases not matched to a gene: 3. CDR3 sequence reads: CASSVATGGETQYF. In nucleotides, the CDR3 is TGTGCCAGCAGCGTAGCTACGGGGGGGGAGACCCAGTACTTC.

This clonotype was detected only a few times. V is TRBV4-2 and J is TRBJ2-4; D unresolved. V was trimmed by 1 base and J by 7 bases, leaving 14 bases between them. CDR3 length: 15 amino acids. Germline CDR1 reads LGHNA; CDR2 reads YNFKEQ. CDR3 coding DNA: TGTGCCAGCAGCCAAGTGACCCGAAGAGAGAACATTCAGTACTTC. It translates to CASSQVTRRENIQYF.

This clonotype was found many times. The gene calls are TRBV9 and TRBJ2-1, with 12 bases lining up with TRBD2. The CDR3 is 17 amino acids. The J segment lost 7 bases and the V segment lost 2 bases, leaving 10 bases of the junction unmatched. The germline V gene encodes CDR1 SGDLS and CDR2 YYNGEE. CDR3 loop: CASSVSSGRALKNEQFF. Here the CDR3 DNA reads TGTGCCAGCAGCGTGTCTAGCGGGAGGGCCTTAAAGAATGAGCAGTTCTTC.

This clonotype was observed a few times. This chain joins TRBV4-3 and TRBJ2-2; 7 bases are a match to TRBD1. Germline lookup yields CDR1 LGHNA and CDR2 YSLEER. The junction had 5 bases not matched to a gene; V was cut back by 1 base and J by 3 bases. There are 16 residues in the CDR3. The CDR3 DNA reads as TGCGCCAGCAGCCAAGTAAGGGGGCTAGACACCGGGGAGCTGTTTTTT. It specifies CASSQVRGLDTGELFF.

The rearrangement uses TRBV28 and TRBJ2-7, with 10 bases identical to TRBD1. V lost 2 bases to trimming and J lost 3 bases; unmatched junction nucleotides: 4. Germline CDR1 and CDR2: MDHEN and SYDVKM. This CDR3 contains 15 residues. CDR3 in amino acids: CASSLRQGAHYEQYF. The CDR3 DNA is TGTGCCAGCAGTTTACGACAGGGGGCCCACTACGAGCAGTACTTC.

The rearrangement links TRBV12-3 or TRBV12-4 to TRBJ1-5; D is uncertain. The V end was cut by 7 bases, the J end by 11 bases, with 12 bases between. The CDR3 is 11 amino acids. CDR3 protein: CASTLGGAQHF. The CDR3 nucleotides read TGTGCCAGCACCTTGGGAGGTGCCCAGCATTTT.

This clonotype was seen a handful of times. The rearrangement uses TRBV20-1 and TRBJ2-7; D not resolved. Germline V gene lookup returns CDR1 DFQATT and CDR2 SNEGSKA (reference sequence). V was clipped by 0 bases and J by 2 bases, with 14 bases between them. The length of the CDR3 is 15 residues. The chain's CDR3 is CSARDLSGRAYEQYF. The CDR3 nucleotides read TGCAGTGCTAGAGATCTTTCTGGCAGAGCCTACGAGCAGTACTTC.

Many counts were recorded for this clonotype. This chain links TRBV6-1 with TRBJ2-3; 11 bases are a match to TRBD2. This CDR3 is 14 amino acids long. Germline loops: CDR1 MNHNS, CDR2 SASEGT. The V and J ends lost 6 bases and 2 bases, in that order; junction bases with no gene match: 1. The CDR3 spells CASRGLAVTDTQYF. The CDR3 DNA reads TGTGCCAGCAGGGGACTAGCGGTCACAGATACGCAGTATTTT.

This clonotype was seen a handful of times. This chain uses TRBV4-3 with TRBJ2-1; the D is unclear. V shed 0 bases and J shed 9 bases, with 12 bases lying between them. CDR1 and CDR2 from the germline V gene are LGHNA and YSLEER. The CDR3 length is 14 residues. The CDR3 loop is CASSQDLRPPEQFF. CDR3 in DNA: TGCGCCAGCAGCCAAGATCTGCGGCCACCTGAGCAGTTCTTC.

This clonotype has a count of ten or more. Here the CDR3 DNA reads TGTGCCAGCAGTTACAAGCTGTTCGAAAAACTGTTTTTT. Its protein is CASSYKLFEKLFF. The chain combines TRBV6-5 with TRBJ1-4; D not resolved. The CDR3 has 13 amino acids. Germline-derived CDR1 and CDR2 are MNHEY and SVGAGI. Trimming took off 2 bases at V and 8 bases at J, with 9 bases between the two ends.

This clonotype showed up many times. The chain uses TRBV7-9 and TRBJ2-7; 9 positions match TRBD1. This CDR3 has 15 residues. V lost 2 bases to trimming and J lost 5 bases; unmatched junction nucleotides: 7. Germline V gene data show CDR1 as SEHNR and CDR2 as FQNEAQ (reference sequence). The DNA of the CDR3 is TGTGCCAGCAGCTTAACAACGACAGGGGGGAACGAGCAGTACTTC. Translation: CASSLTTTGGNEQYF.

The chain recombines TRBV20-1 with TRBJ1-2, with D uncertain. The CDR3 consists of 13 residues. Deletions cut 3 bases from V and 8 bases from J, with 16 bases between. Germline CDR1 reads DFQATT; CDR2 reads SNEGSKA (reference sequence). The CDR3 coding sequence is TGCAGTGCTAGGATAGGTTTGGATACGGGCTACACCTTC. This codes for CSARIGLDTGYTF.

V and J are TRBV20-1 and TRBJ2-3; D is undetermined. V was pared by 4 bases and J by 0 bases, with 8 bases between. Germline CDR1 reads DFQATT; CDR2 reads SNEGSKA (reference sequence). The CDR3 runs 13 residues. DNA for the CDR3: TGCAGTGCTAAAGCGACTAGCACAGATACGCAGTATTTT. Translating it yields CSAKATSTDTQYF.

This clonotype was observed at least ten times. The chain carries TRBV28 and TRBJ2-7; 12 bases line up with TRBD2. This CDR3 contains 17 residues. CDR1 MDHEN and CDR2 SYDVKM come from the germline V gene. V dropped 1 base and J dropped 1; count of bases not matched to a gene: 5. The CDR3 region is CASSLYWLAGGSYEQYF. In nucleotides, the CDR3 is TGTGCCAGCAGTTTATATTGGCTAGCGGGAGGGTCCTACGAGCAGTACTTC.

A few counts support this clonotype. The chain combines TRBV6-1 with TRBJ2-5; 9 bases align to TRBD1. CDR1 MNHNS and CDR2 SASEGT come from the germline V gene. This CDR3 has 14 residues. V was clipped by 5 bases and J by 5 bases; unmatched bases: 6. The CDR3 protein is CASSRQGVSETQYF. DNA of the CDR3: TGTGCCAGCAGTAGACAGGGGGTCTCGGAGACCCAGTACTTC.

Turning to this clonotype: One base away lies a much larger clone, so this may be a sequencing read error. The chain has TRBV5-6 and TRBJ1-5, with D uncertain. The CDR3 has 14 residues. Germline CDR1 SGHDT, CDR2 YYEEEE. For the CDR3, the DNA is TGTGCCTGCAGCTTGTTTGGGTTCCGTCAGCCCCAGCATTTT. This sequence encodes CACSLFGFRQPQHF.